These T cell receptor beta chains were read from a single sample in a study of glioma-infiltrating T cells after dendritic cell vaccination. Measured with immunoSEQ multiplex PCR; TCRdb has only the in-frame clones, and not every one. Of more than 60,000 clones in the sample, about 81% are singletons; the top ten hold less than 9.5%. Sequenced material: blood, taken before dendritic cell vaccination. These TCRs come from a human donor with glioblastoma. Both conserved end residues are part of each CDR3. The order of the fields is CDR3 length, J gene, V gene, D gene, clone size, CDR3 DNA, CDR3 protein. The D gene is left open where the match is weak. Clone sizes are given selectively: once, few, many, or a class where the clone is expanded.

15	TRBJ1-6	TRBV19	-	-	TGTGCCAGTAGTATCACCAGCTCCTATAATTCACCCCTCCACTTT	CASSITSSYNSPLHF
13	TRBJ2-7	TRBV7-9	-	-	TGTGCCAGCAGCTTAGATCTGAGTTACGAGCAGTACTTC	CASSLDLSYEQYF
15	TRBJ2-7	TRBV5-5	-	-	TGTGCCAGCAGCTTTCAACGGGGGGCCTCCTACGAGCAGTACTTC	CASSFQRGASYEQYF
15	TRBJ1-2	TRBV27	-	-	TGTGCCAGCAGTTTAGCGGGGACCTTCGTTTATGGCTACACCTTC	CASSLAGTFVYGYTF
15	TRBJ1-1	TRBV30	-	-	TGTGCCTGGAGTAGCGGGGTGAACCGACGGGGAGAAGCTTTCTTT	CAWSSGVNRRGEAFF
12	TRBJ1-5	TRBV12-5	-	-	TGTGCTAGTGGTTTAGGGGATCAGCCCCAGCATTTT	CASGLGDQPQHF
15	TRBJ2-3	TRBV2	-	few	TGTGCCAGCAGTGAAGGGAGGCCTAGCACAGATACGCAGTATTTT	CASSEGRPSTDTQYF
15	TRBJ2-7	TRBV19	TRBD1	-	TGTGCCAGTAGATGGGTTGGACAGGACGCGTACGAGCAGTACTTC	CASRWVGQDAYEQYF
14	TRBJ1-5	TRBV4-1	-	-	TGCGCCAGCAGCCAAGTCGTAGGGAGTATTCCCCAGCATTTT	CASSQVVGSIPQHF
15	TRBJ2-1	TRBV11-2	-	-	TGTGCCAGCAGCACGGGACAATCCTACTTCAATGAGCAGTTCTTC	CASSTGQSYFNEQFF
18	TRBJ2-5	TRBV5-6	TRBD2	-	TGTGCCAGCAGCTATTTCGGCGGGGGGGCCCTTGTGAGAGAGACCCAGTACTTC	CASSYFGGGALVRETQYF
14	TRBJ1-5	TRBV5-6	-	-	TGTGCCAGCAGCTTGGGGGACACTAATCAGCCCCAGCATTTT	CASSLGDTNQPQHF
14	TRBJ1-5	TRBV11-2	TRBD1	once	TGTGCCAGCAGCTCGACAGGGGGGGATCAGCCCCAGCATTTT	CASSSTGGDQPQHF
14	TRBJ2-1	TRBV11-2	TRBD2	-	TGTGCCAGCAGCTTGGGGACTAGCGGGGTTGAGCAGTTCTTC	CASSLGTSGVEQFF
13	TRBJ2-7	TRBV30	TRBD1	-	TGTGCCTGGAGCCGACAGGGAAATGGCGAGCAGTACTTC	CAWSRQGNGEQYF
14	TRBJ2-7	TRBV30	-	-	TGTGCCTGGAATCAGGGACTTGCTCTGGGCGAGCAGTACTTC	CAWNQGLALGEQYF
17	TRBJ2-2	TRBV6-1	TRBD1	-	TGTGCCAGCAGTGAAGTTCGAGCGACAGGGCACACCGGGGAGCTGTTTTTT	CASSEVRATGHTGELFF
15	TRBJ1-1	TRBV5-1	-	-	TGCGCCAGCAGCTTGTACAGGCCGGGGAACACTGAAGCTTTCTTT	CASSLYRPGNTEAFF
18	TRBJ1-3	TRBV28	-	-	TGTGCCAGCAGTTTTGGGACCGGCAGGGGTATTTTTGGAAACACCATATATTTT	CASSFGTGRGIFGNTIYF
13	TRBJ2-7	TRBV4-1	-	once	TGCGCCAGCAGCCAAGCCAGGTTCGGCGAGCAGTACTTC	CASSQARFGEQYF
14	TRBJ1-2	TRBV5-1	TRBD1	few	TGCGCCAGCAGCCGGGACAGGGAGAACTATGGCTACACCTTC	CASSRDRENYGYTF
15	TRBJ2-3	TRBV5-1	-	once	TGCGCCAGCAGCTCCCTAGGGGTTAGCACAGATACGCAGTATTTT	CASSSLGVSTDTQYF
15	TRBJ1-2	TRBV25-1	TRBD1	few	TGTGCCAGCAGCCATATTGACAGGGAGAACTATGGCTACACCTTC	CASSHIDRENYGYTF
16	TRBJ2-5	TRBV18	TRBD1	once	TGTGCCAGCTCAACCCAACAGGGGACGACGGGAGAGACCCAGTACTTC	CASSTQQGTTGETQYF
14	TRBJ2-7	TRBV21-1	-	-	TGTGCCAGCAGCAGGGGCGGGGGCTCCTACGAGCAGTACTTC	CASSRGGGSYEQYF
16	TRBJ1-3	TRBV7-8	-	-	TGTGCCAGCAGCCTCAGAAATAGACAGAATGCAAACACCATATATTTT	CASSLRNRQNANTIYF
15	TRBJ2-1	TRBV9	TRBD2	-	TGTGCCAGCAGGGGACTAGCGGGGGGGTACAATGAGCAGTTCTTC	CASRGLAGGYNEQFF
13	TRBJ2-5	TRBV5-1	-	-	TGCGCCAGCAGCCGTGGGGAGAAAGAGACCCAGTACTTC	CASSRGEKETQYF
13	TRBJ2-5	TRBV6-1	TRBD2	once	TGTGCCAGCAGTGATCGCGGGAGAGAGACCCAGTACTTC	CASSDRGRETQYF
14	TRBJ2-5	TRBV5-1	-	once	TGCGCCAGCAGCTTGGCCGGTAGCGTGGAGACCCAGTACTTC	CASSLAGSVETQYF
14	TRBJ1-1	TRBV19	TRBD1	-	TGTGCCAGTAGCAAGACAGGGCCGAACACTGAAGCTTTCTTT	CASSKTGPNTEAFF
14	TRBJ2-2	TRBV9	-	-	TGTGCCTCGAGCGAGGGCGGAAACACCGGGGAGCTGTTTTTT	CASSEGGNTGELFF
11	TRBJ2-1	TRBV15	-	-	TGTGCCACCAGCAGGGAGAATGAGCAGTTCTTC	CATSRENEQFF
16	TRBJ2-4	TRBV7-9	-	-	TGTGCCAGCAGCTTAGGTCCAGCGATAGCCAAAAACATTCAGTACTTC	CASSLGPAIAKNIQYF
12	TRBJ2-7	TRBV10-1	-	-	TGCGCCAGCAGTGAGCCGGGTTTGGAGCAGTACTTC	CASSEPGLEQYF